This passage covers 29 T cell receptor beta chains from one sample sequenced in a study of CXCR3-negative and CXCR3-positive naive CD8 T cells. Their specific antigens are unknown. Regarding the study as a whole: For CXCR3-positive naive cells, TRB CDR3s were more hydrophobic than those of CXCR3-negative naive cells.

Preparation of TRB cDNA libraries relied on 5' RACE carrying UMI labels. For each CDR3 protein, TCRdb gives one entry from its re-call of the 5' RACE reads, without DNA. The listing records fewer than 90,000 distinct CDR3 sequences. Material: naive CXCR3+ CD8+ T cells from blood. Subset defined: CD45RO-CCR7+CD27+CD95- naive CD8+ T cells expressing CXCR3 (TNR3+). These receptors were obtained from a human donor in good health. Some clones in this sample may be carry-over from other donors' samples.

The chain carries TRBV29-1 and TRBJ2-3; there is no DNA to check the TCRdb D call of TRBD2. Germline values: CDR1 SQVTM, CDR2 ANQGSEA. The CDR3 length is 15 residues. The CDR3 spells CSVEDWSGETDTQYF.

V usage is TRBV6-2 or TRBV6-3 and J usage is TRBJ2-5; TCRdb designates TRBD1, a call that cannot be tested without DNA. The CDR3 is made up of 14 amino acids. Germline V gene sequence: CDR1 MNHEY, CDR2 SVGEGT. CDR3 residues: CASSPDRAQETQYF.

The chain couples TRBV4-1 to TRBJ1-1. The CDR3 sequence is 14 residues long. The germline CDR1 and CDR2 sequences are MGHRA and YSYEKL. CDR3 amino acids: CASSQRDGRLEAFF.

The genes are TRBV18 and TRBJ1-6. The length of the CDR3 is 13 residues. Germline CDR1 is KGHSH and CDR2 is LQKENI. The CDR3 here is CASSPGPNSPLHF.

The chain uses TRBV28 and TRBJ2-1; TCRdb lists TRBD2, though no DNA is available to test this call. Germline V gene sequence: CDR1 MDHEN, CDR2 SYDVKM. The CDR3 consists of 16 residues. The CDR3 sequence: CASSSLRLGLTDEQFF.

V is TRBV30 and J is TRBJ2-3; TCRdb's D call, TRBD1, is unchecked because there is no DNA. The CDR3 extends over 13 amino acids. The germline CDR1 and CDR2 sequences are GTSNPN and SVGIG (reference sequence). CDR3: CASDRGSTDTQYF. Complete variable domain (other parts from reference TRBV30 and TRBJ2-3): SQTIHQWPATLVQPVGSPLSLECTVEGTSNPNLYWYRQAAGRGLQLLFYSVGIGQISSEVPQNLSASRPQDRQFILSSKKLLLSDSGFYLCASDRGSTDTQYFGPGTRLTVL.

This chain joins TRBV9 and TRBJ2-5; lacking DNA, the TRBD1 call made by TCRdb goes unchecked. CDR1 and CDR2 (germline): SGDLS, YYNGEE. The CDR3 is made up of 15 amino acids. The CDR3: CASSVEGGPQETQYF.

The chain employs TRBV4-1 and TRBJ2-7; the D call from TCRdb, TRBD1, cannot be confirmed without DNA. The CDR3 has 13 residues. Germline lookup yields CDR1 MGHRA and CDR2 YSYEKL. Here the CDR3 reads CASSPPAGYEQYF.

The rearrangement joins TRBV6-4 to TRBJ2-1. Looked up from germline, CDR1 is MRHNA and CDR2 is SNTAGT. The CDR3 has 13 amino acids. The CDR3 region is CASSDSAGNEQFF.

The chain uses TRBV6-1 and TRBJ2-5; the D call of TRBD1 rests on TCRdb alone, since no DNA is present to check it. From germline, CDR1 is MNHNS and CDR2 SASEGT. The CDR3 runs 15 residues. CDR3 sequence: CANPTAPIPKETQYF.

CDR3 protein: CASSYSTTGGENSYEQYF. This chain links TRBV6-2 or TRBV6-3 with TRBJ2-7; the D call from TCRdb, TRBD1, cannot be confirmed without DNA. This CDR3 contains 18 residues. Per the germline V gene, CDR1 is MNHEY and CDR2 is SVGEGT.

The CDR3 here is CASSSWDSFYTQYF. V is TRBV7-8 and J is TRBJ2-3; the TRBD1 assignment by TCRdb is unverifiable without DNA. Germline assignment: CDR1 SGHVS and CDR2 FQNEAQ. There are 14 residues in the CDR3. The full variable domain, completed using reference TRBV7-8 and TRBJ2-3, is GAGVSQSPRYKVAKRGQDVALRCDPISGHVSLFWYQQALGQGPEFLTYFQNEAQLDKSGLPSDRFFAERPEGSVSTLKIQRTQQEDSAVYLCASSSWDSFYTQYFGPGTRLTVL.

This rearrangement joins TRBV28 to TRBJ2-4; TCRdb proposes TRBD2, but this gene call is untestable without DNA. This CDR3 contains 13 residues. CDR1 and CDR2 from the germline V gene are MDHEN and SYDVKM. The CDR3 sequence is CASVERGGLSQYF.

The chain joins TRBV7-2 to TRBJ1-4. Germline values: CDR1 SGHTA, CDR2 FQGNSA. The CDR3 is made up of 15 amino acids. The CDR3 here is CASSSSIGLGEKLFF.

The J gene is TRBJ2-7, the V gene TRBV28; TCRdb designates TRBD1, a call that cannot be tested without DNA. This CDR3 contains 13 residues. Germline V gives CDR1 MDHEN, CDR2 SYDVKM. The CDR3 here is CASSFFRGYEQYF.

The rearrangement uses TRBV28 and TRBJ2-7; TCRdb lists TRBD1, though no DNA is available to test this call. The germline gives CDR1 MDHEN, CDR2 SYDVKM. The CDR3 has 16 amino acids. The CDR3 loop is CASSLRQMGQGIEQYF.

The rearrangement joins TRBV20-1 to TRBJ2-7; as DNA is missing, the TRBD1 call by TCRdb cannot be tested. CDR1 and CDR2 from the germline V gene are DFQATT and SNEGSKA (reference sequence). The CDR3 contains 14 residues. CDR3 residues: CSASPGTGPYEQYF.

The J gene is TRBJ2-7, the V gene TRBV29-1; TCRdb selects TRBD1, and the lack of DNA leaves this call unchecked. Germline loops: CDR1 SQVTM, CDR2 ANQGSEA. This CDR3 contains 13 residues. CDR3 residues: CSVDPEGFGEQYF.

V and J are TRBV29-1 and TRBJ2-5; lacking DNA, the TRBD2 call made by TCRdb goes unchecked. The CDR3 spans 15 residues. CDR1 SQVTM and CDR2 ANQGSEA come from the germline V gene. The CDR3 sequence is CSVVSSQHPQETQYF.

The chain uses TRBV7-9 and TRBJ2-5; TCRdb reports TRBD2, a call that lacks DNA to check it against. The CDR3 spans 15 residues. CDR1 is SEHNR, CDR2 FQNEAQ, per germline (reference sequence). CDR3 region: CASSHRQGLKETQYF. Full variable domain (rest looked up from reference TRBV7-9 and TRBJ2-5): DTGVSQNPRHKITKRGQNVTFRCDPISEHNRLYWYRQTLGQGPEFLTYFQNEAQLEKSRLLSDRFSAERPKGSFSTLEIQRTEQGDSAMYLCASSHRQGLKETQYFGPGTRLLVL.

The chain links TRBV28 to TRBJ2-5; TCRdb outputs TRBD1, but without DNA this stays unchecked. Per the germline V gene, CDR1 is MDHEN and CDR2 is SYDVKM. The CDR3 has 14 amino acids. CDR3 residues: CASSTTGNQETQYF. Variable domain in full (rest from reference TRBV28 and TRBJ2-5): DVKVTQSSRYLVKRTGEKVFLECVQDMDHENMFWYRQDPGLGLRLIYFSYDVKMKEKGDIPEGYSVSREKKERFSLILESASTNQTSMYLCASSTTGNQETQYFGPGTRLLVL.

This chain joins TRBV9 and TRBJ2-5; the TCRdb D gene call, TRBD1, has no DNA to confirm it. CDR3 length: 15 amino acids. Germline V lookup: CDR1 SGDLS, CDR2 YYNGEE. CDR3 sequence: CASSVGRQGEETQYF.

The CDR3 loop reads CAALGANSAKNIQYF. V is TRBV28 and J is TRBJ2-4; the TCRdb D gene call, TRBD1, has no DNA to confirm it. This CDR3 comprises 15 residues. In germline, CDR1 is MDHEN, CDR2 SYDVKM.

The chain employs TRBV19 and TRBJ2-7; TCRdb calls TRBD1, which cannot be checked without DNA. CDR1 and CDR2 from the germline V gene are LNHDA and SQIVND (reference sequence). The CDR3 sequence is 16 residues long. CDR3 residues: CASSLVDRGSSYEQYF.

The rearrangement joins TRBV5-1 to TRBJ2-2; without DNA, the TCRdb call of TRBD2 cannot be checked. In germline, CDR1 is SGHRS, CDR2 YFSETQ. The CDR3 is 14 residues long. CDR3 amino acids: CASSSSGTKGELFF.

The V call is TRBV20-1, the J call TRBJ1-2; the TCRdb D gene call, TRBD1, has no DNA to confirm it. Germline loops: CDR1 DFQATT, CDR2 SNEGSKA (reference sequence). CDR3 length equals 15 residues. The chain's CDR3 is CSARDWDRTAHGYTF.

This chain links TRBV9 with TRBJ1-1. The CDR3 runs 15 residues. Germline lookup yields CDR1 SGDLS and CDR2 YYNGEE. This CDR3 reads CASNHDGLRNTEAFF.

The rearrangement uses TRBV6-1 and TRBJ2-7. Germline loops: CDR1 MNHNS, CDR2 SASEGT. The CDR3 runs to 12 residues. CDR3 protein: CASSEATYEQYF.

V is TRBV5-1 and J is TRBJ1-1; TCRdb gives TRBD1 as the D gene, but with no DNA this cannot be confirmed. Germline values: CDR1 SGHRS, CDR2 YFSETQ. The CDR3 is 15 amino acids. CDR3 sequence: CASSQGGERNTEAFF. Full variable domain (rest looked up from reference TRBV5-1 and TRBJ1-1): KAGVTQTPRYLIKTRGQQVTLSCSPISGHRSVSWYQQTPGQGLQFLFEYFSETQRNKGNFPGRFSGRQFSNSRSEMNVSTLELGDSALYLCASSQGGERNTEAFFGQGTRLTVV.